The clone carrying this T cell receptor beta chain occurred many times. This sample is part of a study of blood T cells in healthy people across ages. Primed by a sample-barcoded 5' primer and a J-beta primer mix, a second PCR proceeded for roughly 7 to 11 cycles. TCRdb re-called the 5' RACE reads through MiXCR, storing one row per CDR3 protein. The table includes approximately 810,000 distinct CDR3 sequences, around 28% detected once. Trimming stripped 2 bases from V and 6 bases from J, with 9 bases between. CDR1 is DFQATT, CDR2 SNEGSKA, per germline (reference sequence). The CDR3 has 12 amino acids.

The rearrangement uses TRBV20-1 and TRBJ2-3; D uncertain. The sequenced sample consisted of blood. This clonotype originated in an elderly woman in good health. The CDR3 spells CSARKGKDTQYF. The CDR3 nucleotides read TGCAGTGCTAGAAAAGGGAAGGATACGCAGTATTTT.